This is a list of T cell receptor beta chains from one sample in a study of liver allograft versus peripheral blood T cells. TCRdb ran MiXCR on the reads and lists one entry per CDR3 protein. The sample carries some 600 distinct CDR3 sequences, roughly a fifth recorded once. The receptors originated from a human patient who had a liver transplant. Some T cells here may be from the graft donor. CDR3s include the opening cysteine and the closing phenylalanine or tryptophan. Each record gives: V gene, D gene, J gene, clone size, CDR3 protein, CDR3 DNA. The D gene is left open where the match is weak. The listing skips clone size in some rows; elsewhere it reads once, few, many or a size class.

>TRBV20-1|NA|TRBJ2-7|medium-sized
CSARGGDQLVYEQYF
TGCAGTGCTAGAGGAGGGGACCAACTCGTCTACGAGCAGTACTTC
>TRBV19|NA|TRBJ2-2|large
CATSVEVGTGELFF
TGTGCCACCTCCGTTGAGGTTGGCACCGGGGAGCTGTTTTTT
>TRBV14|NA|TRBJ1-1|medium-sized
CASSQVAARSTEAFF
TGTGCCAGCAGCCAAGTGGCCGCCCGCAGCACTGAAGCTTTCTTT
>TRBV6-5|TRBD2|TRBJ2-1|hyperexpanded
CASKGLAGGGSYNEQFF
TGTGCCAGCAAGGGACTAGCGGGAGGGGGGTCCTACAATGAGCAGTTCTTC
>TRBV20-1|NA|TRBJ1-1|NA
CSAPKGRNTEAFF
TGCAGTGCTCCTAAGGGAAGGAACACTGAAGCTTTCTTT
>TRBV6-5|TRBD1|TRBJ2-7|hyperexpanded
CANSPLSTGAYEQYF
TGTGCCAACAGTCCGTTATCTACAGGGGCCTACGAGCAGTACTTC
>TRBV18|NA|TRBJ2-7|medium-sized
CASSPPGAGLLSSYEQYF
TGTGCCAGCTCACCACCTGGGGCAGGATTATTAAGCTCCTACGAGCAGTACTTC
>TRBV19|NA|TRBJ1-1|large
CASSIDPGIDTEAFF
TGTGCCAGTAGTATAGATCCCGGTATCGACACTGAAGCTTTCTTT
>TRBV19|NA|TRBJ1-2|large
CASSLSYGYTF
TGTGCCAGTAGCCTGAGCTATGGCTACACCTTC
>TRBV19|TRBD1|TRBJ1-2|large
CASSLRDRGNYGYTF
TGTGCCAGTAGTCTCCGGGACAGGGGAAACTATGGCTACACCTTC
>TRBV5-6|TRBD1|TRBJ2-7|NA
CASSTTGTASYEQYF
TGTGCCAGCAGCACAACCGGGACAGCTTCCTACGAGCAGTACTTC
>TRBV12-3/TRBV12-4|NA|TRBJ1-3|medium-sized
CASTNPLLFLGNTIYF
TGTGCCAGCACCAATCCACTATTATTCCTGGGAAACACCATATATTTT
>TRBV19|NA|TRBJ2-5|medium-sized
CASSIGRAKTQYF
TGTGCCAGTAGTATCGGCAGAGCCAAGACCCAGTACTTC
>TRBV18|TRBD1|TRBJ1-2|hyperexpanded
CASSAGQNFDGYTF
TGTGCCAGCTCCGCGGGACAGAATTTCGATGGCTACACCTTC
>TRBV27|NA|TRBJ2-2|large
CASSLNRVLAGELFF
TGTGCCAGCAGCCTAAACAGGGTACTTGCCGGGGAGCTGTTTTTT
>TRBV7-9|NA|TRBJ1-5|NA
CASSQGVQPQHF
TGTGCCAGCAGCCAAGGGGTTCAGCCCCAGCATTTT
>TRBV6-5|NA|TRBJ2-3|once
CASWQGGGPDTQYF
TGTGCCAGCTGGCAGGGAGGGGGCCCAGATACGCAGTATTTT
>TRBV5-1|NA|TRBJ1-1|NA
CASSLGQPNTEAFF
TGCGCCAGCAGCTTGGGACAGCCGAACACTGAAGCTTTCTTT
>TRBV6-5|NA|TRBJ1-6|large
CASSQNLGGGLNYNSPLHF
TGTGCCAGCAGCCAAAATTTAGGTGGGGGGCTAAACTATAATTCACCCCTCCACTTT
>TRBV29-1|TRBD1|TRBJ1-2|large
CSVEGDRDPGYTF
TGCAGCGTTGAGGGGGACAGGGATCCTGGCTACACCTTC
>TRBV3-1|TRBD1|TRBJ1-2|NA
CASSPQTGRVNYGYTF
TGTGCCAGCAGCCCACAGACAGGGAGGGTAAACTATGGCTACACCTTC
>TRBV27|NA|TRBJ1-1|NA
CASSLATGLLNTEAFF
TGTGCCAGCAGTTTGGCGACGGGACTCCTGAACACTGAAGCTTTCTTT
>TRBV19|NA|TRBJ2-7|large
CASSTAMSTYEQYF
TGTGCCAGTAGTACCGCGATGTCGACCTACGAGCAGTACTTC
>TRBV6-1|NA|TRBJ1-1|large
CASSGVSGDTEAFF
TGTGCCAGCAGTGGTGTATCAGGGGACACTGAAGCTTTCTTT
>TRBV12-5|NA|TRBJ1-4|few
CASGLFQGNEKLFF
TGTGCTAGTGGTTTGTTCCAGGGGAATGAAAAACTGTTTTTT
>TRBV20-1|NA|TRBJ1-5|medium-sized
CSAEAGGSGDDQPQHF
TGCAGTGCTGAAGCCGGGGGGTCCGGCGACGATCAGCCCCAGCATTTT
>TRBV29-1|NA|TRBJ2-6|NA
CSVDRYGANVLTF
TGCAGCGTTGACAGGTACGGGGCCAACGTCCTGACTTTC
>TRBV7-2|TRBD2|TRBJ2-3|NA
CASSSAFRWEGRADTQYF
TGTGCCAGCAGCTCCGCGTTTCGATGGGAGGGCCGGGCAGATACGCAGTATTTT